The sequence of this TCR beta chain was determined in a study of T cell responses to AZD1222 COVID-19 vaccine. As to this clone: Its antigen remains unknown.

Study results and limitations: Clonal diversity may have been underestimated, and the donors were mostly white British, with more females than males. The study sampled repertoires only after the peak T cell response.

Only in-frame clones appear in the TCRdb table, and some are missing; sequencing was by immunoSEQ multiplex PCR. The profile shows 140,000 to 150,000 clones, 85% to 95% of them singletons. The sample here was peripheral blood, taken on day 0 of AZD1222 vaccination. The TCR sequence derives from an adult in good health.

The CDR3: CSVDLRAGSYGYTF. CDR3 DNA sequence: TGCAGCGTTGACTTGAGAGCGGGCAGCTATGGCTACACCTTC. This rearrangement joins TRBV29-1 to TRBJ1-2; D is unresolved. V was trimmed by 3 bases and J by 4 bases, leaving 15 bases between them. This CDR3 has 14 amino acids. Germline V gene lookup returns CDR1 SQVTM and CDR2 ANQGSEA.